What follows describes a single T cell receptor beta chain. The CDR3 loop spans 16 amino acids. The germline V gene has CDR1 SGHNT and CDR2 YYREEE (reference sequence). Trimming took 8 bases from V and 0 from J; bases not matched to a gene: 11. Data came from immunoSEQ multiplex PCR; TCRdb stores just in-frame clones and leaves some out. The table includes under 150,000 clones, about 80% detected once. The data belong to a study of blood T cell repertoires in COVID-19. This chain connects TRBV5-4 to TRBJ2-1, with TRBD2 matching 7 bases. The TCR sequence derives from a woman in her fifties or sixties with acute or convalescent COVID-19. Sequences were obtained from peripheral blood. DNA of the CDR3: TGTGCCAGTACCCCGCGGGCGGGAGACTCCTACAATGAGCAGTTCTTC. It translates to CASTPRAGDSYNEQFF.